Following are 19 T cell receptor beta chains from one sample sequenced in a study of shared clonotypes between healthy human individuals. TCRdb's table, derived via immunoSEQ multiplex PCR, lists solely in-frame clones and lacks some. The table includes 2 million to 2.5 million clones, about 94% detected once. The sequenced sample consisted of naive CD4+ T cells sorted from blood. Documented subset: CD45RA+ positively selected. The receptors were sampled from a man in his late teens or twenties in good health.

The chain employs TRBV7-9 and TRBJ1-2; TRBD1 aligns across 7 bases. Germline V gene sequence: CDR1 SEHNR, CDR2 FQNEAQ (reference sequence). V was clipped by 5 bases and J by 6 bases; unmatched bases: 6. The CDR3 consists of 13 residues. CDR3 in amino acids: CASSPWGTDGYTF. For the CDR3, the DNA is TGTGCCAGCAGCCCATGGGGGACAGATGGCTACACCTTC.

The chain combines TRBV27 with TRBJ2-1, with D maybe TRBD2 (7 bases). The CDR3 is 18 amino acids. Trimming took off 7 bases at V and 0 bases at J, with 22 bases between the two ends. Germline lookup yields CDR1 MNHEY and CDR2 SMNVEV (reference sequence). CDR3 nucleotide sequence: TGTGCCAGCATAGGGAGGGGGGCTAGCGGAAGCTCCTACAATGAGCAGTTCTTC. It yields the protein CASIGRGASGSSYNEQFF.

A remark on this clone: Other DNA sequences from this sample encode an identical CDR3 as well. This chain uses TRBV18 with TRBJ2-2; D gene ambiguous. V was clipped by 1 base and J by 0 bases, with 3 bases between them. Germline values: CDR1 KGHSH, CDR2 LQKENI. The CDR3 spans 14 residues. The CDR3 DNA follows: TGTGCCAGCTCACCACTGACGAACACCGGGGAGCTGTTTTTT. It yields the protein CASSPLTNTGELFF. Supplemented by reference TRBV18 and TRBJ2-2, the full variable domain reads NAGVMQNPRHLVRRRGQEARLRCSPMKGHSHVYWYRQLPEEGLKFMVYLQKENIIDESGMPKERFSAEFPKEGPSILRIQQVVRGDSAAYFCASSPLTNTGELFFGEGSRLTVL.

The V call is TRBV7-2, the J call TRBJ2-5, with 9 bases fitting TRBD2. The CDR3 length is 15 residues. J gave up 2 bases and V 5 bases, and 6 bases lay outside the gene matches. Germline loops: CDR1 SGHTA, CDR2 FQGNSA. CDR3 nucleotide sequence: TGTGCCAGCAGCACAACTAGCGGGCGGCAAGAGACCCAGTACTTC. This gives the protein CASSTTSGRQETQYF. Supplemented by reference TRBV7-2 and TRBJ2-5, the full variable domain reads GAGVSQSPSNKVTEKGKDVELRCDPISGHTALYWYRQSLGQGLEFLIYFQGNSAPDKSGLPSDRFSAERTGGSVSTLTIQRTQQEDSAVYLCASSTTSGRQETQYFGPGTRLLVL.

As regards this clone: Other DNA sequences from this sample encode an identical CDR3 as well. The CDR3 DNA follows: TGCGCCAGCAGCTTGGGCCAAGCCAAAAACATTCAGTACTTC. This sequence encodes CASSLGQAKNIQYF. The chain carries TRBV5-1 and TRBJ2-4; no firm D call. CDR1 and CDR2 (germline): SGHRS, YFSETQ. The ends were cut back, 0 bases at V and 0 bases at J, with 4 bases in the middle. The CDR3 sequence is 14 residues long.

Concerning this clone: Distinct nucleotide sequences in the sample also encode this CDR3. The DNA for the CDR3 is TGCGCCAGCAGCTTCGGACGGGGCGGCGATACGCAGTATTTT. It translates to CASSFGRGGDTQYF. The chain combines TRBV5-1 with TRBJ2-3; D assignment may be TRBD1 or TRBD2 (5 bases each). Trimming left V 2 bases short and J 6 bases short, with 13 bases between. CDR1 and CDR2 from the germline V gene are SGHRS and YFSETQ. The CDR3 spans 14 residues.

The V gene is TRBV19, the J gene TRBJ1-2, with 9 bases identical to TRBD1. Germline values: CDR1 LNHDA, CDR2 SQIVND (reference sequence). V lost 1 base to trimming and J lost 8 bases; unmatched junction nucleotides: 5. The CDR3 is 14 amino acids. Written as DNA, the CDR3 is TGTGCCAGTAGTATAGGCCGGACAGGGGACGGCTACACCTTC. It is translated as CASSIGRTGDGYTF.

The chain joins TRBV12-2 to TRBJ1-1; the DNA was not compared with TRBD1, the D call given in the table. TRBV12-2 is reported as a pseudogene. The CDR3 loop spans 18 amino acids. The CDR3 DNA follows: TGTGCAAGTCGCCACCAGAGATCGGACAGAACGATGAACACTGAAGCTTTCTTT. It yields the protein CASRHQRSDRTMNTEAFF.

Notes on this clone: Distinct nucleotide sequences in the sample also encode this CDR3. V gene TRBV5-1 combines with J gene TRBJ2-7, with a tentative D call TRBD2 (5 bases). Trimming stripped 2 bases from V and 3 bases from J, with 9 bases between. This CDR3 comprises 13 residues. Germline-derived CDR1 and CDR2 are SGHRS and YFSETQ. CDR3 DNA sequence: TGCGCCAGCAGCTTAGCGGAGAACTACGAGCAGTACTTC. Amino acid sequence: CASSLAENYEQYF.

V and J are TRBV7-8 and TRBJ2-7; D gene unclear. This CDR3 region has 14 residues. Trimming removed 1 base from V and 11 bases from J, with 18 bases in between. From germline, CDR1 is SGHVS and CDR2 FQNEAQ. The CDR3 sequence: CASSLDAAPTSKYF. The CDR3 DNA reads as TGTGCCAGCAGCTTAGATGCAGCTCCTACGAGCAAGTACTTC.

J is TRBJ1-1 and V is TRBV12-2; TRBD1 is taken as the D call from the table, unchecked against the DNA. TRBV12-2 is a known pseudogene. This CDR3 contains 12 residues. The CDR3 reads CASRPIDRPVCF. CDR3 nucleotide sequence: TGTGCAAGTCGCCCCATCGACAGGCCGGTCTGCTTT.

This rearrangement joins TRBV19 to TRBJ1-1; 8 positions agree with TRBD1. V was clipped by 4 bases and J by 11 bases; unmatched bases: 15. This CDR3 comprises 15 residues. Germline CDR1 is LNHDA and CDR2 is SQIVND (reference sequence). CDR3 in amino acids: CASSKMARGQFFAFF. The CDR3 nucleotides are TGTGCCAGTAGTAAAATGGCCAGGGGGCAATTTTTTGCTTTCTTT.

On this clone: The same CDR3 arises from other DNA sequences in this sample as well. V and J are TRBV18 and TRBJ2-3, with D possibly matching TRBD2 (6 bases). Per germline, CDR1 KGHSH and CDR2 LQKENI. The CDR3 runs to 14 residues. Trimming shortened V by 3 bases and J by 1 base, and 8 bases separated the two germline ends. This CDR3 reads CASSPGLGTDTQYF. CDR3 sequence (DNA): TGTGCCAGCTCACCGGGACTCGGCACAGATACGCAGTATTTT.

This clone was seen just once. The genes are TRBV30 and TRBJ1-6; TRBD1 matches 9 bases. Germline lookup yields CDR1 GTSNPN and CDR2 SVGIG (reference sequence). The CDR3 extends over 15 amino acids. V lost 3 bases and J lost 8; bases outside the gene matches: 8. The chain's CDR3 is CAWRSPDRGHSPLHF. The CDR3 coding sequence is TGTGCCTGGAGGAGCCCGGACAGGGGACATTCACCCCTCCACTTT.

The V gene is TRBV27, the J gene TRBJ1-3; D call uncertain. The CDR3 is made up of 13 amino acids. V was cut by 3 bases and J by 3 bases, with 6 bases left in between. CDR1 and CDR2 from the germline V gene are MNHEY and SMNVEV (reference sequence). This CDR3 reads CASSFGRGNTIYF. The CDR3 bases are TGTGCCAGCAGTTTCGGCCGTGGAAACACCATATATTTT.

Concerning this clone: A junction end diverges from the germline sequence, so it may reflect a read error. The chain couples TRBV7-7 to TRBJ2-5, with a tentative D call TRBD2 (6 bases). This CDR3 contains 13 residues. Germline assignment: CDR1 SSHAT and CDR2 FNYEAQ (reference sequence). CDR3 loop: CASSLDGGETQYF. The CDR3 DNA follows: TGTGCTAGCAGCTTAGATGGAGGGGAGACCCAGTACTTC.

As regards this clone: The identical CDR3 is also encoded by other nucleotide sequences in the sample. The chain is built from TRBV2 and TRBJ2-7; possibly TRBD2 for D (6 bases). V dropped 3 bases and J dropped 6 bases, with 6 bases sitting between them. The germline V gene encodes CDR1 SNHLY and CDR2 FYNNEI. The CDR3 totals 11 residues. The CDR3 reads CASSEGGEQYF. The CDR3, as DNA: TGTGCCAGCAGTGAGGGGGGCGAGCAGTACTTC.

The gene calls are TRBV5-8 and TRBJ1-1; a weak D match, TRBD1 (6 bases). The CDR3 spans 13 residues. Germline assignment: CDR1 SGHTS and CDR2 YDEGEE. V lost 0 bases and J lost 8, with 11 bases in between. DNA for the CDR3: TGTGCCAGCAGCTTGGACCGGAGGGGGGAAGCTTTCTTT. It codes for CASSLDRRGEAFF.

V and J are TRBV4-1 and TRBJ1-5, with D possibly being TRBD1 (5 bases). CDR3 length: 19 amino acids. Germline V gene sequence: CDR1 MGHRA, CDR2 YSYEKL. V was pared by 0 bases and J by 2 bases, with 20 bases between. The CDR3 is CASSQEKSLGQGRNQPQHF. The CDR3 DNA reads TGCGCCAGCAGCCAAGAGAAATCTTTGGGGCAGGGTCGCAATCAGCCCCAGCATTTT.